What follows is one TCR beta chain and its context. Germline V lookup: CDR1 DFQATT, CDR2 SNEGSKA (reference sequence). This CDR3 contains 16 residues. V was clipped by 3 bases and J by 0 bases, with 15 bases between them. This sample was taken from a study of CD8+CD57+ T cells in acquired aplastic anemia. Study as a whole: Sorting CD4+ and CD8+ cells gave DNA averaging about 2.9 ug.

Patients who underwent sequencing had shown CD8+CD57+ cell expansion by flow cytometry. Genomic DNA, serving as template, underwent TCR beta VDJ and CDR3 profiling. In TCRdb, the reads were re-called with MiXCR into one record per CDR3 protein. This sample yields 250,000 to 300,000 distinct CDR3 sequences, of which approximately 60% are seen a single time; 1% to 1.5% belongs to the top ten. Specimen: sorted CD4+, CD8+, or CD8+CD57+ T cells (not recorded which) from PBMCs. The chain is built from TRBV20-1 and TRBJ1-5; unclear D gene. The clonotype originates from a human donor with aplastic anemia. The CDR3 bases are TGCAGTGCTAGCCCAGGAGACCAAACTAGCAATCAGCCCCAGCATTTT. It specifies CSASPGDQTSNQPQHF.